The 31 T cell receptor beta chains below were found in one sample sequenced in a study of lymphopenia after photon versus proton radiotherapy (dated by TCRdb to between 2017 and 2020). Library creation used the immunoSEQ multiplex PCR assay. TCRdb mirrors the immuneACCESS table, restricted to in-frame sequences. Some clones are absent from its copies; in checked studies, under half trace to an unresolved V gene, and the reason for the others is unknown. This sample has around 50,000 clones in its table, and 65% to 85% of those were observed once. The top ten hold approximately 2% of the sample. The sequenced sample was peripheral blood, obtained from a patient treated with proton-based radiotherapy. The receptors originated from a man in his 60s with pancreatic cancer.

V is TRBV6-5 and J is TRBJ2-7; D may be TRBD2 (5 bases). The CDR3 has 14 residues. V lost 0 bases, J lost 8 bases, and 14 bases lay in between. In germline, CDR1 is MNHEY, CDR2 SVGAGI. The CDR3 is CASSYSRLAGQQYF. The CDR3, as DNA: TGTGCCAGCAGTTACTCTCGGCTAGCCGGGCAGCAGTACTTC.

The chain uses TRBV6-1 and TRBJ1-2; D remains ambiguous. Trimming shortened V by 2 bases and J by 4 bases, and 11 bases separated the two germline ends. Germline CDR1 reads MNHNS; CDR2 reads SASEGT. The CDR3 loop spans 14 amino acids. In nucleotides, the CDR3 is TGTGCCAGCAGTGAATCTCGGGGATCCTATGGCTACACCTTC. Protein: CASSESRGSYGYTF.

The rearrangement links TRBV28 to TRBJ1-3, with a possible D match to TRBD1 (5 bases). The V and J ends lost 2 bases and 3 bases respectively, with 14 bases between them. CDR3 size: 16 residues. Germline-derived CDR1 and CDR2 are MDHEN and SYDVKM. CDR3 coding DNA: TGTGCCAGCAGTTTAAACCCCGGGGGGTATGGAAACACCATATATTTT. Translated: CASSLNPGGYGNTIYF.

The genes are TRBV18 and TRBJ1-2, with 7 bases matching TRBD1. The V gene end was trimmed by 1 base and the J gene end by 0 bases; junction bases not matched to a gene: 2. CDR3 length: 15 residues. The germline CDR1 and CDR2 sequences are KGHSH and LQKENI. The CDR3 region is CASSPQGASNYGYTF. In nucleotides, the CDR3 is TGTGCCAGCTCACCACAGGGGGCCTCTAACTATGGCTACACCTTC.

V and J are TRBV7-3 and TRBJ2-2; unclear D gene. V was cut by 2 bases and J by 0 bases, with 4 bases left in between. This CDR3 contains 14 residues. From germline, CDR1 is SGHTA and CDR2 FQGTGA. The CDR3 sequence: CASSLQPNTGELFF. The CDR3 bases are TGTGCCAGCAGCTTACAGCCGAACACCGGGGAGCTGTTTTTT.

The rearrangement joins TRBV28 to TRBJ1-2; D may be TRBD1 (5 bases). V lost 2 bases to trimming and J lost 7 bases, with 11 bases between them. Germline V lookup: CDR1 MDHEN, CDR2 SYDVKM. This CDR3 has 13 residues. The CDR3 loop reads CASSLVGLGGYTF. The DNA of the CDR3 is TGTGCCAGCAGTTTAGTGGGGCTGGGTGGCTACACCTTC.

V usage is TRBV6-5 and J usage is TRBJ2-4; 10 bases are shared with TRBD1. The CDR3 consists of 13 residues. V gave up 6 bases and J gave up 8 bases; unmatched junction bases: 4. Germline values: CDR1 MNHEY, CDR2 SVGAGI. CDR3 sequence (DNA): TGTGCCAGCAGGGGGACAGGGGTAGACATTCAGTACTTC. It encodes CASRGTGVDIQYF.

The rearrangement uses TRBV14 and TRBJ1-3, with unresolved D. CDR3 length: 13 residues. V was pared by 3 bases and J by 3 bases, with 6 bases between. Germline lookup yields CDR1 SGHDN and CDR2 FVKESK. The CDR3 bases are TGTGCCAGCAGCCACGCTGGTGGAAACACCATATATTTT. Translated: CASSHAGGNTIYF.

The V and J genes are TRBV7-6 and TRBJ2-7, with TRBD1 matching over 7 bases. The CDR3 consists of 14 residues. Germline V gives CDR1 SGHVS, CDR2 FNYEAQ. The V segment lost 2 bases and the J segment 9 bases; nucleotides outside the gene matches: 10. In nucleotides, the CDR3 is TGTGCCAGCAGCTTAACCAAAACAGGGGCCGGGCAGTACTTC. Its protein is CASSLTKTGAGQYF. The full variable domain, with the rest looked up from reference TRBV7-6 and TRBJ2-7, is GAGVSQSPRYKVTKRGQDVALRCDPISGHVSLYWYRQALGQGPEFLTYFNYEAQQDKSGLPNDRFSAERPEGSISTLTIQRTEQRDSAMYRCASSLTKTGAGQYFGPGTRLTVT.

The chain combines TRBV29-1 with TRBJ1-1, with no clear D. This CDR3 comprises 14 residues. V lost 5 bases and J 1 base, leaving 14 bases between the germline ends. From germline, CDR1 is SQVTM and CDR2 ANQGSEA. DNA for the CDR3: TGCAGCGTTCACCCCGGCCGGAGGAACACTGAAGCTTTCTTT. Protein sequence: CSVHPGRRNTEAFF.

CDR3 nucleotide sequence: TGCGCCAGCAGCCAAAGCGGTGGGGGCGGGGAGCTGTTTTTT. Its protein product is CASSQSGGGGELFF. This chain connects TRBV4-1 to TRBJ2-2; D may match TRBD1 or TRBD2 (5 bases each). This CDR3 region has 14 residues. Germline loops: CDR1 MGHRA, CDR2 YSYEKL. Deletions cut 2 bases from V and 7 bases from J, with 11 bases between.

V is TRBV19 and J is TRBJ1-1; D is undetermined. The ends were cut back, 6 bases at V and 0 bases at J, with 11 bases in the middle. The germline V gene has CDR1 LNHDA and CDR2 SQIVND (reference sequence). This CDR3 region has 14 residues. As DNA, the CDR3 is TGTGCCAGTAGCCCGGCCACCTTGAACACTGAAGCTTTCTTT. Its translation: CASSPATLNTEAFF.

In the case of this clone: This sample also contains other DNA sequences that code for the same CDR3. The chain joins TRBV5-1 to TRBJ1-2; D perhaps matches TRBD1 (6 bases). Deletions cut 4 bases from V and 1 base from J, with 8 bases between. Germline V gene lookup returns CDR1 SGHRS and CDR2 YFSETQ. This CDR3 contains 13 residues. CDR3 residues: CASSEDSNYGYTF. CDR3 bases: TGCGCCAGCAGCGAGGACAGTAACTATGGCTACACCTTC.

The rearrangement joins TRBV5-8 to TRBJ2-4; unclear D gene. Germline loops: CDR1 SGHTS, CDR2 YDEGEE. Trimming left V 7 bases short and J 3 bases short, with 14 bases between. The CDR3 spans 14 residues. CDR3 sequence reads: CASQFTQSKNIQYF. CDR3 nucleotides: TGTGCCAGCCAGTTTACACAGAGCAAAAACATTCAGTACTTC.

This clone has more than one count but fewer than ten. The J gene is TRBJ1-1, the V gene TRBV18; tentatively, D is TRBD1 (6 bases). The CDR3 length is 14 residues. The V gene lost 2 bases and the J gene lost 5 bases, with 12 bases spanning the gap. Germline CDR1 is KGHSH and CDR2 is LQKENI. The CDR3 protein is CASSPGGAGTEAFF. CDR3 nucleotide sequence: TGTGCCAGCTCACCAGGGGGCGCGGGGACTGAAGCTTTCTTT. The entire variable domain, with the rest obtained from reference TRBV18 and TRBJ1-1, is as follows: NAGVMQNPRHLVRRRGQEARLRCSPMKGHSHVYWYRQLPEEGLKFMVYLQKENIIDESGMPKERFSAEFPKEGPSILRIQQVVRGDSAAYFCASSPGGAGTEAFFGQGTRLTVV.

There are a few counts of this clone. The rearrangement uses TRBV6-1 and TRBJ1-4; 9 bases fit TRBD1. Germline-derived CDR1 and CDR2 are MNHNS and SASEGT. This CDR3 region has 13 residues. The trim removed 4 bases at V and 10 bases at J, leaving 4 bases unmatched. CDR3 sequence (DNA): TGTGCCAGCAGTGGACAGGGGGATGGAAAACTGTTTTTT. Encoded protein: CASSGQGDGKLFF.

The J gene is TRBJ2-1, the V gene TRBV5-1, with 7 bases fitting TRBD2. The germline V gene has CDR1 SGHRS and CDR2 YFSETQ. The V and J ends lost 4 bases and 0 bases, in that order; junction bases with no gene match: 4. The CDR3 sequence is 15 residues long. The CDR3 DNA reads TGCGCCAGCAGCATAGCGGGCAGCTCCTACAATGAGCAGTTCTTC. Its translation is CASSIAGSSYNEQFF.

The V call is TRBV6-1, the J call TRBJ2-7, with a tentative D call TRBD1 (5 bases). CDR3 length: 14 residues. Germline CDR1 and CDR2: MNHNS and SASEGT. Trimming left V 3 bases short and J 7 bases short, with 16 bases between. Written as DNA, the CDR3 is TGTGCCAGCAGTGACTCAGGGCTCCCCCAGGAGCAGTACTTC. As protein: CASSDSGLPQEQYF.

The chain is built from TRBV7-9 and TRBJ2-1; D is possibly TRBD2 (6 bases). The CDR3 contains 16 residues. Per germline, CDR1 SEHNR and CDR2 FQNEAQ (reference sequence). Trimming removed 5 bases at V and 6 bases at J, with 20 bases between. Written as DNA, the CDR3 is TGTGCCAGCAGCCGACAGCGCGGGACCCCTGGCAATGAGCAGTTCTTC. This sequence encodes CASSRQRGTPGNEQFF.

This clone was counted a few times. This chain links TRBV7-8 with TRBJ2-1; tentatively, D is TRBD1 (5 bases). The germline V gene has CDR1 SGHVS and CDR2 FQNEAQ. V lost 4 bases and J 7 bases, leaving 17 bases between the germline ends. This CDR3 spans 15 amino acids. CDR3 protein: CASSSNPRSGNEQFF. In DNA form, the CDR3 reads TGTGCCAGCAGCTCGAACCCCCGATCAGGGAATGAGCAGTTCTTC.

The chain uses TRBV5-6 and TRBJ2-5; 9 nucleotides agree with TRBD2. The CDR3 extends over 14 amino acids. The V and J ends lost 4 bases and 1 base, in that order; junction bases with no gene match: 2. The germline CDR1 and CDR2 sequences are SGHDT and YYEEEE. For the CDR3, the DNA is TGTGCCAGCAGCGCAGCGGGAGGCCAAGAGACCCAGTACTTC. It yields the protein CASSAAGGQETQYF.

The chain carries TRBV7-2 and TRBJ2-5, with 9 nucleotides matching TRBD1. Germline V gene sequence: CDR1 SGHTA, CDR2 FQGNSA. V trimming: 5 bases; J trimming: 5 bases; junction bases outside the gene matches: 12. The length of the CDR3 is 16 residues. The CDR3 loop reads CASSVSGTGTWETQYF. The CDR3 nucleotides are TGTGCCAGCAGCGTCTCCGGGACAGGGACTTGGGAGACCCAGTACTTC.

The chain combines TRBV5-1 with TRBJ1-4; TRBD1 matches 8 bases. V dropped 4 bases and J dropped 0; count of bases not matched to a gene: 11. The CDR3 sequence is 18 residues long. Germline lookup yields CDR1 SGHRS and CDR2 YFSETQ. Here the CDR3 DNA reads TGCGCCAGCAGCCTTAAATGGACAGGGAAATCAACTAATGAAAAACTGTTTTTT. Its protein product is CASSLKWTGKSTNEKLFF.

This clone was recorded only once. CDR3 sequence reads: CASSSPPGFGYNEQFF. Here the CDR3 DNA reads TGTGCCAGCAGCTCCCCGCCAGGGTTTGGGTACAATGAGCAGTTCTTC. The genes are TRBV11-3 and TRBJ2-1; perhaps TRBD1 as D (5 bases). Germline V gene lookup returns CDR1 SGHNT and CDR2 YENEEA. V was cut by 4 bases and J by 4 bases, with 17 bases left in between. The CDR3 is made up of 16 amino acids.

This clone was found once. The chain employs TRBV7-2 and TRBJ2-5; no definite D call. The DNA matches TRBJ2-7 better at its end, which makes the J call doubtful. The CDR3 length is 14 residues. Germline loops: CDR1 SGHTA, CDR2 FQGNSA. The CDR3 here is CASSTDGNSYEQYF. CDR3 bases: TGTGCCAGCAGCACGGACGGTAACTCCTACGAGCAGTACTTC.

V usage is TRBV27 and J usage is TRBJ2-1, with TRBD2 identical over 8 bases. Germline CDR1 and CDR2: MNHEY and SMNVEV (reference sequence). The CDR3 is made up of 12 amino acids. V lost 3 bases, J lost 15 bases, and 7 bases stayed unmatched. Written as DNA, the CDR3 is TGTGCCAGCAGTTTGGGTAGCGGGATTAGGTTCTTC. Its protein product is CASSLGSGIRFF.

The V gene is TRBV29-1, the J gene TRBJ1-4; D remains ambiguous. Trimming pared 4 bases from V and 5 bases from J, leaving 8 bases between. This CDR3 is 12 amino acids long. Germline CDR1 reads SQVTM; CDR2 reads ANQGSEA. The CDR3 reads CSVGGLNEKLFF. In DNA form, the CDR3 reads TGCAGCGTTGGTGGCCTAAATGAAAAACTGTTTTTT.

The chain couples TRBV27 to TRBJ1-1; a weak D match, TRBD1 (5 bases). Trimming stripped 3 bases from V and 1 base from J, with 12 bases between. This CDR3 contains 15 residues. Germline V lookup: CDR1 MNHEY, CDR2 SMNVEV (reference sequence). CDR3 amino acids: CASSFFGGGNTEAFF. The CDR3 DNA reads as TGTGCCAGCAGTTTTTTTGGGGGTGGGAACACTGAAGCTTTCTTT.

The chain is built from TRBV4-1 and TRBJ1-1, with 9 nucleotides matching TRBD1. The trim removed 1 base at V and 8 bases at J, leaving 11 bases unmatched. Germline CDR1 reads MGHRA; CDR2 reads YSYEKL. The CDR3 covers 16 residues. CDR3 sequence: CASSQAYLAGTGEAFF. CDR3 in DNA: TGCGCCAGCAGCCAAGCTTATTTAGCTGGGACAGGGGAAGCTTTCTTT.

This sequence joins TRBV2 and TRBJ2-7; unclear D gene. The ends were cut back, 4 bases at V and 1 base at J, with 14 bases in the middle. Germline V gene data show CDR1 as SNHLY and CDR2 as FYNNEI. The CDR3 is 15 residues long. The DNA of the CDR3 is TGTGCCAGCAGTGGGATTCGGAGCAGATCCTACGAGCAGTACTTC. Translated, it gives CASSGIRSRSYEQYF. The full variable domain, in which reference TRBV2 and TRBJ2-7 provide the parts outside the CDR3, is EPEVTQTPSHQVTQMGQEVILRCVPISNHLYFYWYRQILGQKVEFLVSFYNNEISEKSEIFDDQFSVERPDGSNFTLKIRSTKLEDSAMYFCASSGIRSRSYEQYFGPGTRLTVT.

This clone was detected a few times. The CDR3 is CASSSQGKRYNEQFF. CDR3 nucleotides: TGTGCCAGCAGTTCCCAGGGAAAGCGGTACAATGAGCAGTTCTTC. The chain has TRBV28 and TRBJ2-1; D may correspond to TRBD1 or TRBD2 (5 bases each). CDR3 length: 15 residues. V gave up 4 bases and J gave up 4 bases, with 14 bases separating them. The germline CDR1 and CDR2 sequences are MDHEN and SYDVKM.